This record covers a single T cell receptor beta chain. Its antigen is as yet unknown. V shed 6 bases and J shed 7 bases, with 10 bases lying between them. CDR3 length: 11 residues. The V gene's germline CDR1 is DFQATT and CDR2 SNEGSKA (reference sequence). These data are taken from a study of OX40 agonist ivuxolimab in advanced cancers. Turning to the study itself: Mean age roughly 65 years, range roughly 23 to 79; approximately 80% male. Enrollees could have had prior anti-PD-1, anti-PD-L1 or anti-CTLA-4 therapy, which about 40% had received.

Findings and limits, study-wide: The average count of expanded clones was higher among CD8+ T cells than among CD4+.

Measured with immunoSEQ multiplex PCR; TCRdb has only the in-frame clones, and not every one. The data hold over 45,000 clones, with under 85% observed a single time. The TCR comes from an adult with an advanced solid tumor such as melanoma, head and neck, liver or kidney cancer. Sequenced material: CD4+ or CD8+ T cells sorted from blood, taken in a trial of the OX40 agonist ivuxolimab. The chain combines TRBV20-1 with TRBJ2-1; no definite D call. This CDR3 reads CSAKSSNEQFF. Written as DNA, the CDR3 is TGCAGTGCCAAATCTTCGAATGAGCAGTTCTTC.